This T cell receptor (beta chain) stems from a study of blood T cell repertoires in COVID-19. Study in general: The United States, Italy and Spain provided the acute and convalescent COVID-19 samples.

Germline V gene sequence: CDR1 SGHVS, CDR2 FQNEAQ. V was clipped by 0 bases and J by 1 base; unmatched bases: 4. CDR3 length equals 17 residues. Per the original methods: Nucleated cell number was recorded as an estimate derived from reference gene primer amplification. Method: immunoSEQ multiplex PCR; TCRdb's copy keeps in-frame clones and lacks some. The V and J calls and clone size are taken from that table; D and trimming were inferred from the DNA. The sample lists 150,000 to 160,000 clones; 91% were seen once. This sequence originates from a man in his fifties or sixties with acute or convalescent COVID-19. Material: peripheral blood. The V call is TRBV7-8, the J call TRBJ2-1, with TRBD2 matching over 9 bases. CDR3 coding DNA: TGTGCCAGCAGCTTAGCGCCTAGCGGGATATCCTACAATGAGCAGTTCTTC. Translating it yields CASSLAPSGISYNEQFF.